The 15 T cell receptor beta chains in this list originate from one sample, sequenced in a study of blood T cell repertoires in COVID-19. Repertoires were generated with immunoSEQ multiplex PCR, while TCRdb's copy carries only in-frame clones and drops some. Of about 270,000 clones listed, approximately 84% are singletons. The sample taken for sequencing was peripheral blood. The receptors were sampled from a human donor with COVID-19, enrolled during active disease. The donor label of this sample is uncertain.

This chain uses TRBV24-1 with TRBJ2-2, with D possibly being TRBD1 (6 bases). With 1 base removed from V and 1 base from J, the gap between germline ends came to 12 bases. The CDR3 totals 17 residues. CDR1 KGHDR and CDR2 SFDVKD come from the germline V gene. The CDR3 coding sequence is TGTGCCACCAGTGATTTTTTACAGGGTTTGAACACCGGGGAGCTGTTTTTT. Its protein is CATSDFLQGLNTGELFF.

The chain uses TRBV4-3 and TRBJ2-7; 10 bases line up with TRBD2. This CDR3 is 15 amino acids long. Unmatched junction bases numbered 2, after V lost 0 bases and J lost 3 bases. Looked up from germline, CDR1 is LGHNA and CDR2 is YSLEER. CDR3 sequence reads: CASSQERTSGYEQYF. The CDR3, as DNA: TGCGCCAGCAGCCAAGAGCGGACTAGCGGCTACGAGCAGTACTTC.

The chain recombines TRBV9 with TRBJ2-1; weak D call: TRBD1 (5 bases). Germline V gene lookup returns CDR1 SGDLS and CDR2 YYNGEE. The CDR3 is made up of 11 amino acids. Trimming removed 4 bases from V and 13 bases from J, with 12 bases in between. The CDR3 here is CASSRTQVQFF. The CDR3 bases are TGTGCCAGCAGCCGGACACAGGTTCAGTTCTTC.

The J gene is TRBJ2-5, the V gene TRBV25-1, with unresolved D. The V gene lost 1 base and the J gene lost 5 bases, with 8 bases spanning the gap. Germline lookup yields CDR1 MGHDK and CDR2 SYGVNS. The CDR3 has 13 amino acids. The CDR3 nucleotides are TGTGCCAGCAGTGAATTCGGTGTGGAGACCCAGTACTTC. It is translated as CASSEFGVETQYF.

This chain joins TRBV30 and TRBJ2-7; a weak D match, TRBD1 (6 bases). The CDR3 has 15 residues. V was clipped by 0 bases and J by 1 base, with 13 bases between them. Germline CDR1 and CDR2: GTSNPN and SVGIG (reference sequence). DNA for the CDR3: TGTGCCTGGAGTGTATGGACAGAAGTTTCCTACGAGCAGTACTTC. Translation: CAWSVWTEVSYEQYF.

The chain joins TRBV29-1 to TRBJ1-4; 8 positions match TRBD1. V dropped 5 bases and J dropped 7; count of bases not matched to a gene: 9. Germline values: CDR1 SQVTM, CDR2 ANQGSEA. CDR3 length: 14 residues. CDR3 in amino acids: CSVQPGQVGEKLFF. The CDR3, as DNA: TGCAGCGTTCAACCGGGACAGGTCGGTGAAAAACTGTTTTTT.

This clone has a single count. The CDR3 nucleotides are TGCGCCAGCAGCTTGAACGGGTACACCGGGGAGCTGTTTTTT. This codes for CASSLNGYTGELFF. The chain employs TRBV5-1 and TRBJ2-2; D remains unclear. This CDR3 contains 14 residues. Per the germline V gene, CDR1 is SGHRS and CDR2 is YFSETQ. Trimming cost V 1 base and J 3 bases, with 7 bases left between them.

The chain couples TRBV28 to TRBJ1-4; the D gene is possibly TRBD1 (6 bases). The V and J ends lost 5 bases and 8 bases respectively, with 18 bases between them. Germline-derived CDR1 and CDR2 are MDHEN and SYDVKM. The CDR3 spans 15 residues. This chain's CDR3 is CASSPRGALREKLFF. DNA of the CDR3: TGTGCCAGCAGTCCCCGGGGGGCGCTTAGAGAAAAACTGTTTTTT.

The rearrangement joins TRBV25-1 to TRBJ2-1; 7 nucleotides agree with TRBD2. Germline V gene data show CDR1 as MGHDK and CDR2 as SYGVNS. The CDR3 has 15 residues. The V segment lost 2 bases and the J segment 3 bases; nucleotides outside the gene matches: 4. The CDR3 bases are TGTGCCAGCAGTGAAGGCGGGAGCGGCTACAATGAGCAGTTCTTC. It yields the protein CASSEGGSGYNEQFF.

This chain joins TRBV9 and TRBJ2-5; 8 nucleotides match TRBD2. Germline loops: CDR1 SGDLS, CDR2 YYNGEE. CDR3 length equals 17 residues. V was clipped by 0 bases and J by 1 base; unmatched bases: 8. CDR3 residues: CASSVDEAGGFQETQYF. The DNA for the CDR3 is TGTGCCAGCAGCGTAGATGAGGCGGGAGGATTCCAAGAGACCCAGTACTTC. The complete variable domain, with remaining parts taken from reference TRBV9 and TRBJ2-5, reads DSGVTQTPKHLITATGQRVTLRCSPRSGDLSVYWYQQSLDQGLQFLIQYYNGEERAKGNILERFSAQQFPDLHSELNLSSLELGDSALYFCASSVDEAGGFQETQYFGPGTRLLVL.

V is TRBV10-3 and J is TRBJ1-1, with D possibly being TRBD1 (5 bases). V gave up 0 bases and J gave up 3 bases, with 11 bases separating them. The CDR3 covers 15 residues. CDR1 ENHRY and CDR2 SYGVKD come from the germline V gene. The CDR3 protein is CAISESEGKDTEAFF. The CDR3 DNA reads as TGTGCCATCAGTGAGTCGGAGGGGAAGGACACTGAAGCTTTCTTT.

The V gene is TRBV9, the J gene TRBJ2-1; maybe TRBD2 (6 bases). V lost 0 bases, J lost 5 bases, and 24 bases lay in between. In germline, CDR1 is SGDLS, CDR2 YYNGEE. CDR3 length: 19 residues. The CDR3 nucleotides read TGTGCCAGCAGCGTAGCGGTCGGATCTCGGGGGAGACCGAACAATGAGCAGTTCTTC. Its protein product is CASSVAVGSRGRPNNEQFF. The full variable domain, with the rest looked up from reference TRBV9 and TRBJ2-1, is DSGVTQTPKHLITATGQRVTLRCSPRSGDLSVYWYQQSLDQGLQFLIQYYNGEERAKGNILERFSAQQFPDLHSELNLSSLELGDSALYFCASSVAVGSRGRPNNEQFFGPGTRLTVL.

The chain uses TRBV7-2 and TRBJ2-5; perhaps TRBD2 as D (6 bases). The CDR3 runs 15 residues. Trimming took off 5 bases at V and 1 base at J, with 14 bases between the two ends. Germline assignment: CDR1 SGHTA and CDR2 FQGNSA. CDR3 DNA sequence: TGTGCCAGCAGCACTCAACTAGCTTCCCAAGAGACCCAGTACTTC. This codes for CASSTQLASQETQYF. Based on the CDR3 plus reference TRBV7-2 and TRBJ2-5, the full variable domain is GAGVSQSPSNKVTEKGKDVELRCDPISGHTALYWYRQSLGQGLEFLIYFQGNSAPDKSGLPSDRFSAERTGGSVSTLTIQRTQQEDSAVYLCASSTQLASQETQYFGPGTRLLVL.

V and J are TRBV27 and TRBJ1-4, with 10 bases lining up with TRBD1. Germline V gene lookup returns CDR1 MNHEY and CDR2 SMNVEV (reference sequence). J was trimmed by 8 bases and V by 3 bases; bases with no gene match: 0. The CDR3 consists of 13 residues. CDR3 sequence reads: CASSLGQGEKLFF. The CDR3, as DNA: TGTGCCAGCAGTTTGGGACAGGGGGAAAAACTGTTTTTT.

The rearrangement uses TRBV11-3 and TRBJ2-7; TRBD2 is a possible D gene (5 bases). The CDR3 consists of 14 residues. V was shortened by 0 bases and J by 6 bases, with 12 bases between the two germline ends. Per germline, CDR1 SGHNT and CDR2 YENEEA. As DNA, the CDR3 is TGTGCCAGCAGCTTAGAACCTAGCCGCGCCGAGCAGTACTTC. It is translated as CASSLEPSRAEQYF.